This T cell receptor beta chain was identified during a study of blood T cell repertoires in COVID-19. Study at large: Sample material is recorded as cDNA or gDNA derived from T cells, B-cell-depleted T cells, or PBMCs.

Produced via immunoSEQ multiplex PCR; TCRdb's table is partial and in-frame only. Of approximately 66,000 clones in the sample, 88% were seen once. This CDR3 has 16 residues. Between the trimmed V and J ends, which lost 4 bases and 0 bases, there was a span of 14 bases. CDR1 is SGHNT, CDR2 YYREEE, per germline (reference sequence). This clone was seen only once. The sequenced sample was peripheral blood. This TCR came from a woman between 45 and 65 years old with active or convalescent COVID-19. The chain combines TRBV5-4 with TRBJ2-1; possible D gene TRBD2, 6 bases. The CDR3 DNA is TGTGCCAGCAGCCTGCTGGCGGGAACCTCCTACAATGAGCAGTTCTTC. It yields the protein CASSLLAGTSYNEQFF.